Presented here are 26 T cell receptor beta chains from one specimen sequenced in a study of cytomegalovirus exposure and HLA in healthy donors. PCR involved 60 Vbeta and 13 Jbeta primers. Profiled with immunoSEQ multiplex PCR; TCRdb holds only in-frame clones, not every one. The data contain around 150,000 clones, about 75% of them singletons. What was sequenced was PBMCs. The receptors stem from a middle-aged man in good health and CMV-seropositive.

This clone was observed a few times. V and J are TRBV6-1 and TRBJ2-7; TRBD1 might be the D (6 bases). The V gene lost 5 bases and the J gene lost 4 bases, with 18 bases spanning the gap. The CDR3 loop spans 15 amino acids. CDR1 is MNHNS and CDR2 is SASEGT in the germline V gene. This CDR3 reads CASSKTGYSVYEQYF. CDR3 nucleotide sequence: TGTGCCAGCAGTAAAACAGGGTATTCCGTTTACGAGCAGTACTTC.

This clone was picked up one time. V is TRBV6-5 and J is TRBJ1-2; tentatively, D is TRBD1 (5 bases). V gave up 1 base and J gave up 4 bases, with 7 bases separating them. The CDR3 runs 13 residues. Germline assignment: CDR1 MNHEY and CDR2 SVGAGI. This CDR3 is CASSYYGGYGYTF. The CDR3 nucleotides are TGTGCCAGCAGTTACTACGGGGGCTATGGCTACACCTTC.

In its sample, this clone was seen once. V usage is TRBV27 and J usage is TRBJ2-1, with 8 bases fitting TRBD2. Germline loops: CDR1 MNHEY, CDR2 SMNVEV (reference sequence). V gave up 2 bases and J gave up 4 bases; unmatched junction bases: 10. This CDR3 region has 17 residues. CDR3 coding DNA: TGTGCCAGCAGTTTAGGGGGTAGCGGGGTGGGATACAATGAGCAGTTCTTC. It translates to CASSLGGSGVGYNEQFF.

V is TRBV5-6 and J is TRBJ1-2; D not certain. There are 13 residues in the CDR3. In germline, CDR1 is SGHDT, CDR2 YYEEEE. Trimming pared 2 bases from V and 8 bases from J, leaving 13 bases between. In nucleotides, the CDR3 is TGTGCCAGCAGCTTAGTTGTAAGCGGGGGCTACACCTTC. This encodes CASSLVVSGGYTF.

CDR3 sequence: CASSPSFGSGAGELFF. CDR3 in DNA: TGTGCCAGCAGCCCCTCATTCGGTAGCGGGGCCGGGGAGCTGTTTTTT. V and J are TRBV7-9 and TRBJ2-2; 8 nucleotides agree with TRBD2. V shed 5 bases, J shed 6 bases, and the junction held 11 bases outside the gene matches. Germline V lookup: CDR1 SEHNR, CDR2 FQNEAQ (reference sequence). CDR3 length: 16 amino acids.

Only a few counts were recorded for this clone. The chain couples TRBV19 to TRBJ2-1; D not resolved. The germline V gene encodes CDR1 LNHDA and CDR2 SQIVND (reference sequence). This CDR3 is built from 15 residues. V was pared by 6 bases and J by 0 bases, with 12 bases between. CDR3 sequence (DNA): TGTGCCAGTAGCATACAGTGGAGCTCCTACAATGAGCAGTTCTTC. This codes for CASSIQWSSYNEQFF.

This chain links TRBV7-3 with TRBJ1-6, with TRBD1 as a possible D gene (6 bases). Germline loops: CDR1 SGHTA, CDR2 FQGTGA. This CDR3 region has 15 residues. Trimming took 5 bases from V and 7 from J, leaving 15 bases between them. The CDR3 nucleotides read TGTGCCAGCAGCCTCTCCCCCAGGGGCAATTCACCCCTCCACTTT. Translated, it gives CASSLSPRGNSPLHF.

This rearrangement joins TRBV28 to TRBJ1-4, with D unclear. The CDR3 has 10 residues. V was clipped by 8 bases and J by 4 bases, with 2 bases between them. The germline CDR1 and CDR2 sequences are MDHEN and SYDVKM. This chain's CDR3 is CASYNEKLFF. In nucleotides, the CDR3 is TGTGCCAGCTATAATGAAAAACTGTTTTTT.

The chain combines TRBV5-4 with TRBJ1-2; D is unresolved. Trimming took off 0 bases at V and 7 bases at J, with 10 bases between the two ends. The CDR3 extends over 13 amino acids. The germline V gene encodes CDR1 SGHNT and CDR2 YYREEE (reference sequence). The DNA for the CDR3 is TGTGCCAGCAGCTTGGCGGGAAGTCGTGGCTACACCTTC. Translated, it gives CASSLAGSRGYTF. The variable domain in full, completed from reference TRBV5-4 and TRBJ1-2, reads ETGVTQSPTHLIKTRGQQVTLRCSSQSGHNTVSWYQQALGQGPQFIFQYYREEENGRGNFPPRFSGLQFPNYSSELNVNALELDDSALYLCASSLAGSRGYTFGSGTRLTVV.

V and J are TRBV7-2 and TRBJ2-3, with D perhaps matching TRBD1 (5 bases). The CDR3 runs 14 residues. V gave up 1 base and J gave up 2 bases, with 7 bases separating them. From germline, CDR1 is SGHTA and CDR2 FQGNSA. CDR3 sequence (DNA): TGTGCCAGCAGCTTAGTAGGGGCCACAGATACGCAGTATTTT. Translated: CASSLVGATDTQYF.

This clone was observed a single time. This chain links TRBV27 with TRBJ1-5; D might be TRBD1 (6 bases). Germline loops: CDR1 MNHEY, CDR2 SMNVEV (reference sequence). Trimming took off 2 bases at V and 0 bases at J, with 8 bases between the two ends. The CDR3 length is 15 residues. The CDR3 bases are TGTGCCAGCAGTTTAGGGACATATAGCAATCAGCCCCAGCATTTT. This codes for CASSLGTYSNQPQHF.

V gene TRBV19 combines with J gene TRBJ1-5; D not certain. The CDR3 runs to 13 residues. V lost 3 bases to trimming and J lost 8 bases, with 11 bases between them. CDR1 LNHDA and CDR2 SQIVND come from the germline V gene (reference sequence). The CDR3 sequence: CASSIILGEPQHF. CDR3 nucleotides: TGTGCCAGTAGTATTATTTTGGGAGAGCCCCAGCATTTT.

This clone occurred once. The chain joins TRBV28 to TRBJ1-5; D is unclear. This CDR3 spans 14 amino acids. V was clipped by 7 bases and J by 9 bases, with 19 bases between them. Germline V lookup: CDR1 MDHEN, CDR2 SYDVKM. This chain's CDR3 is CASTPEEGSWPQHF. The CDR3 DNA reads TGTGCCAGCACCCCAGAGGAGGGATCGTGGCCCCAGCATTTT.

This sequence joins TRBV5-1 and TRBJ2-5; TRBD2 matches at 10 bases. This CDR3 is built from 16 residues. The junction had 9 bases not matched to a gene; V was cut back by 0 bases and J by 7 bases. CDR1 SGHRS and CDR2 YFSETQ come from the germline V gene. CDR3 protein: CASSLDVAGGTGTQYF. CDR3 DNA: TGCGCCAGCAGCTTGGACGTAGCGGGGGGCACTGGGACCCAGTACTTC.

The chain links TRBV7-6 to TRBJ2-2, with 7 bases lining up with TRBD1. Unmatched junction bases numbered 11, after V lost 2 bases and J lost 5 bases. This CDR3 spans 17 amino acids. Germline V lookup: CDR1 SGHVS, CDR2 FNYEAQ. The CDR3 spells CASSLRQGGQATGELFF. The CDR3 DNA reads as TGTGCCAGCAGCTTAAGACAGGGCGGTCAAGCGACCGGGGAGCTGTTTTTT.

This sequence joins TRBV14 and TRBJ1-6, with a weak D call TRBD1 (5 bases). Germline loops: CDR1 SGHDN, CDR2 FVKESK. CDR3 size: 14 residues. Trimming stripped 0 bases from V and 13 bases from J, with 13 bases between. Here the CDR3 DNA reads TGTGCCAGCAGCCAAGAAGTCCCGGGGGGGCCCCTCCACTTT. Translated, it gives CASSQEVPGGPLHF.

The rearrangement uses TRBV6-5 and TRBJ2-3; TRBD2 might be the D (5 bases). CDR3 size: 15 residues. CDR1 and CDR2 from the germline V gene are MNHEY and SVGAGI. V lost 5 bases and J lost 2, with 14 bases in between. DNA of the CDR3: TGTGCCAGCAGTATCTTGCCTAGCCCCACAGATACGCAGTATTTT. It yields the protein CASSILPSPTDTQYF.

The chain combines TRBV18 with TRBJ1-2; 7 nucleotides line up with TRBD1. V was pared by 3 bases and J by 7 bases, with 5 bases of the junction left unmatched. Germline loops: CDR1 KGHSH, CDR2 LQKENI. CDR3 length equals 13 residues. This chain's CDR3 is CASSPDRLSGYTF. DNA of the CDR3: TGTGCCAGCTCACCGGACAGGCTTTCTGGCTACACCTTC.

This chain uses TRBV13 with TRBJ2-3; 13 bases are shared with TRBD2. Trimming at V came to 3 bases and at J to 3 bases, leaving 12 bases not matched to a gene. Germline V gives CDR1 PRHDT, CDR2 FYEKMQ (reference sequence). This CDR3 is 19 amino acids long. The CDR3 DNA reads TGTGCCAGCAGCTTGGGACTAGCGGGGATCTCAGGTGGGACAGATACGCAGTATTTT. Translation: CASSLGLAGISGGTDTQYF.

The chain has TRBV4-1 and TRBJ1-2, with D hard to call. CDR1 and CDR2 (germline): MGHRA, YSYEKL. Trimming removed 0 bases at V and 8 bases at J, with 19 bases between. This CDR3 region has 16 residues. DNA for the CDR3: TGCGCCAGCAGCCAAGATTGGAAGGGAGGAAAAGGGGGCTACACCTTC. It yields the protein CASSQDWKGGKGGYTF.

The V call is TRBV7-9, the J call TRBJ1-2; TRBD1 agrees at 7 bases. The trim removed 5 bases at V and 6 bases at J, leaving 12 bases unmatched. Per the germline V gene, CDR1 is SEHNR and CDR2 is FQNEAQ (reference sequence). The CDR3 totals 15 residues. The CDR3 nucleotides are TGTGCCAGCAGCATCACCTCGGGACAGTTTCATGGCTACACCTTC. It specifies CASSITSGQFHGYTF.

The chain employs TRBV6-5 and TRBJ2-5; maybe TRBD2 (6 bases). Germline-derived CDR1 and CDR2 are MNHEY and SVGAGI. Trimming left V 5 bases short and J 1 base short, with 14 bases between. The CDR3 consists of 15 residues. Here the CDR3 DNA reads TGTGCCAGCAGTACCCCGGGACTGCTCCAAGAGACCCAGTACTTC. Translating it yields CASSTPGLLQETQYF.

The chain uses TRBV30 and TRBJ2-3, with D possibly TRBD1 on 5 matching bases. Germline V gene sequence: CDR1 GTSNPN, CDR2 SVGIG (reference sequence). Trimming stripped 2 bases from V and 0 bases from J, with 12 bases between. The CDR3 is made up of 15 amino acids. CDR3: CAWSIRQFSTDTQYF. The CDR3 bases are TGTGCCTGGAGTATTAGACAGTTTAGCACAGATACGCAGTATTTT.

The chain is built from TRBV6-5 and TRBJ2-7; weak D call: TRBD1 (6 bases). Germline CDR1 and CDR2: MNHEY and SVGAGI. V was shortened by 1 base and J by 4 bases, with 11 bases between the two germline ends. This CDR3 is built from 14 residues. The CDR3 nucleotides read TGTGCCAGCAGTTACTATCTGGGGGCGTACGAGCAGTACTTC. Amino acid sequence: CASSYYLGAYEQYF.

This sequence joins TRBV7-2 and TRBJ2-3; 7 bases line up with TRBD2. The germline CDR1 and CDR2 sequences are SGHTA and FQGNSA. CDR3 size: 16 residues. The J segment lost 3 bases and the V segment lost 1 base, leaving 7 bases of the junction unmatched. The CDR3 sequence: CASSLVAGGHTDTQYF. CDR3 DNA: TGTGCCAGCAGCTTAGTAGCGGGCGGGCATACAGATACGCAGTATTTT.

This rearrangement joins TRBV5-1 to TRBJ1-1, with 8 bases matching TRBD1. J gave up 1 base and V 1 base, and 3 bases lay outside the gene matches. Germline V gene lookup returns CDR1 SGHRS and CDR2 YFSETQ. The CDR3 spans 15 residues. Here the CDR3 reads CASSLKGQANTEAFF. CDR3 sequence (DNA): TGCGCCAGCAGCTTGAAGGGACAGGCGAACACTGAAGCTTTCTTT.